This T cell receptor (beta chain) was sequenced in a study of Graves' ophthalmopathy and Graves' hyperthyroidism. Amplifying from RNA transcripts, the study obtained TCR beta CDR3 regions. The first-round RT-PCR employed HTBI primers together with the Qiagen OneStep RT-PCR kit. A multiplex PCR was then performed as the second round. TCRdb passed the multiplex PCR reads through MiXCR, listing each CDR3 protein once. This table has just over 400,000 distinct CDR3 sequences, about 21% appearing once. Trimming left V 3 bases short and J 4 bases short, with 15 bases between. Per the germline V gene, CDR1 is KGHSH and CDR2 is LQKENI. The CDR3 covers 15 residues. Establishment of the diagnosis relied upon clinical symptoms, serum thyroxine, TRAb, thyroid ultrasound and orbital computed tomography. To note about this clonotype: Antigen specificity is unknown.

Points from the study as a whole: For separating ophthalmopathy from stable hyperthyroidism, a 13-signature model gave 87.88% sensitivity and about 82% specificity. Most thyroid clonotypes expanded beyond 0.001 frequency were also found in blood.

The chain combines TRBV18 with TRBJ1-1; D gene uncertain. The sample taken for sequencing was peripheral blood. The TCR originated in a woman between 18 and 30 years old with stable Graves' hyperthyroidism. DNA of the CDR3: TGTGCCAGCTCACCGACGGTGGAGGGAGGCACTGAAGCTTTCTTT. This translates into CASSPTVEGGTEAFF.